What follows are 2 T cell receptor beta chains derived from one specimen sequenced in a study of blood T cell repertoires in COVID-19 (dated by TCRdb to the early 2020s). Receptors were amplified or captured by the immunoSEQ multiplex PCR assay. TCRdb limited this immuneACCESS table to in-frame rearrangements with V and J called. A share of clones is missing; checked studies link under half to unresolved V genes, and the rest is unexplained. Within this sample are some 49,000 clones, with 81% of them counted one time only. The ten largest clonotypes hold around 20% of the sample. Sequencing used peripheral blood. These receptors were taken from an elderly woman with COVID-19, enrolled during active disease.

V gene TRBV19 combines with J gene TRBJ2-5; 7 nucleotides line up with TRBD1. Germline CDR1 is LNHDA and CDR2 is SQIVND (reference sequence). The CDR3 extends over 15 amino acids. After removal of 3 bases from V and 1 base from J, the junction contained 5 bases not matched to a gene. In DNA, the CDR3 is TGTGCCAGTAGTATTCTAGGGACAGCCCAAGAGACCCAGTACTTC. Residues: CASSILGTAQETQYF.

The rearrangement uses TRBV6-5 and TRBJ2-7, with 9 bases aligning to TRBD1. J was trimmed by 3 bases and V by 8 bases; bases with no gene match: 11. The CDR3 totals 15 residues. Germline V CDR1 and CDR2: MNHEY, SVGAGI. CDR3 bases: TGTGCCAGCCAGGACCGGGACAGGGTTCACTACGAGCAGTACTTC. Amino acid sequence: CASQDRDRVHYEQYF.